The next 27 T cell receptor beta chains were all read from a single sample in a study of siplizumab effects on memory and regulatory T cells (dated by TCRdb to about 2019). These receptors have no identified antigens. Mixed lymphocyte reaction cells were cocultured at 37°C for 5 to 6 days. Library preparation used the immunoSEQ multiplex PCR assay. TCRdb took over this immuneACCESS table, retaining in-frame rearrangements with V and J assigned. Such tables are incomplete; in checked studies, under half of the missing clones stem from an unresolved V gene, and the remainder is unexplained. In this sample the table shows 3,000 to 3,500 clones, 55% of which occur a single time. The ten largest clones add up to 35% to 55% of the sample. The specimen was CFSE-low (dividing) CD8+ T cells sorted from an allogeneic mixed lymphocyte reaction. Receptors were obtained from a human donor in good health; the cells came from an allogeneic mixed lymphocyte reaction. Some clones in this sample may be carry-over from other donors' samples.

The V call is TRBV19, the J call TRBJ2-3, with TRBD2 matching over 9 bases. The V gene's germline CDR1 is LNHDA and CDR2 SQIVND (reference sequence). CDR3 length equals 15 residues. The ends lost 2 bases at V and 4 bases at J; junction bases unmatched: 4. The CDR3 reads CASSIWLAGSDTQYF. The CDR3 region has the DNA TGTGCCAGTAGTATATGGCTAGCGGGATCAGATACGCAGTATTTT. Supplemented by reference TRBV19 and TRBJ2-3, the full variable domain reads DGGITQSPKYLFRKEGQNVTLSCEQNLNHDAMYWYRQDPGQGLRLIYYSQIVNDFQKGDIAEGYSVSREKKESFPLTVTSAQKNPTAFYLCASSIWLAGSDTQYFGPGTRLTVL.

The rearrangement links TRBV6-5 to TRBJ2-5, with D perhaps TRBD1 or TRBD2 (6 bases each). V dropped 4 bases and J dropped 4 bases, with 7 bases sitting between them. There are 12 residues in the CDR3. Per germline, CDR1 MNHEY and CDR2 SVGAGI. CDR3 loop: CASSWGAETQYF. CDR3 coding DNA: TGTGCCAGCAGTTGGGGGGCAGAGACCCAGTACTTC.

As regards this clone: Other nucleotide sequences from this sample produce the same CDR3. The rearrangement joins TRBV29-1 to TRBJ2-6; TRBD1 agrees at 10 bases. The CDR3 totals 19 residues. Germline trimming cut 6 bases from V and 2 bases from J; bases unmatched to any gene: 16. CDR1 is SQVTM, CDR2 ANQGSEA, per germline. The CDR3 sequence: CSVAGTGAIYSPGANVLTF. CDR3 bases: TGCAGCGTGGCGGGGACAGGGGCCATCTACTCCCCTGGGGCCAACGTCCTGACTTTC.

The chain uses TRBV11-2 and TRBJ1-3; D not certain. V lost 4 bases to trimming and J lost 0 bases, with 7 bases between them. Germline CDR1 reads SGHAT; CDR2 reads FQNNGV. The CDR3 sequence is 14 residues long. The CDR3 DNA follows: TGTGCCAGCAGCTCGCGGTACTCTGGAAACACCATATATTTT. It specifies CASSSRYSGNTIYF.

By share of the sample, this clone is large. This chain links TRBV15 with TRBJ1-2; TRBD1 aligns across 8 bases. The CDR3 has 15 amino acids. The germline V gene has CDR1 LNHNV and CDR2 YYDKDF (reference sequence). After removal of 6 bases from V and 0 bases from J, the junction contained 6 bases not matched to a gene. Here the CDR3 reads CATRSDRGANYGYTF. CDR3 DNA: TGTGCCACCAGAAGTGACAGGGGCGCTAACTATGGCTACACCTTC.

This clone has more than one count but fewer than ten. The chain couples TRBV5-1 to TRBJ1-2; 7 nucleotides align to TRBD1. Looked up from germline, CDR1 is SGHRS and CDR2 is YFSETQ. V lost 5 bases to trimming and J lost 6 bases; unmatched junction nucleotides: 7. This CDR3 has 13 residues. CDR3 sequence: CASSTGTDDGYTF. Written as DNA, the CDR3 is TGCGCCAGCAGTACCGGGACAGATGATGGCTACACCTTC.

CDR3 region: CASGLASRDYQETQYF. The CDR3 bases are TGTGCTAGTGGTTTGGCGTCCCGGGACTACCAAGAGACCCAGTACTTC. The rearrangement uses TRBV12-5 and TRBJ2-5; TRBD2 is a possible D gene (6 bases). CDR3 length equals 16 residues. Per germline, CDR1 LGHNT and CDR2 FRNRAP. Trimming left V 1 base short and J 0 bases short, with 12 bases between.

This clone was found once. The CDR3 region has the DNA TGCGCCAGCAGCCAAGATAGGAGGGGGGATACTGGCTACACCTTC. Residues: CASSQDRRGDTGYTF. This chain joins TRBV4-1 and TRBJ1-2; a possible D gene is TRBD1 (6 bases). Germline V gives CDR1 MGHRA, CDR2 YSYEKL. The CDR3 has 15 residues. Trimming pared 0 bases from V and 7 bases from J, leaving 15 bases between.

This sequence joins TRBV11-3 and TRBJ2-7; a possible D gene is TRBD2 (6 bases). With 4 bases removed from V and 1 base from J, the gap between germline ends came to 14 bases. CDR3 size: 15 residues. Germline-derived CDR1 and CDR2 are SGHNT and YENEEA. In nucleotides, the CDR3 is TGTGCCAGCAGCTCGACCCTCGGGGGTTCCTACGAGCAGTACTTC. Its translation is CASSSTLGGSYEQYF.

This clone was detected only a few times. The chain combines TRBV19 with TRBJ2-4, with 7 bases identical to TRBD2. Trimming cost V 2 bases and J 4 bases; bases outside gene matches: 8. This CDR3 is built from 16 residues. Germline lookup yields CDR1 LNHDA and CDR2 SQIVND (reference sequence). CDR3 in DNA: TGTGCCAGTAGTATATTATCCGAGGGACTAAAAAACATTCAGTACTTC. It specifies CASSILSEGLKNIQYF. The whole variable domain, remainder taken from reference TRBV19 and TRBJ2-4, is DGGITQSPKYLFRKEGQNVTLSCEQNLNHDAMYWYRQDPGQGLRLIYYSQIVNDFQKGDIAEGYSVSREKKESFPLTVTSAQKNPTAFYLCASSILSEGLKNIQYFGAGTRLSVL.

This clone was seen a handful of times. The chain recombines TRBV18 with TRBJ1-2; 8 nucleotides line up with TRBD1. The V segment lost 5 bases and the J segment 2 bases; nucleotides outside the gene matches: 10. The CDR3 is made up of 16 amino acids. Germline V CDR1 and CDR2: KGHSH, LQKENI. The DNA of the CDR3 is TGTGCCAGCTCATCCGGGACAGGACGGTCCAACTATGGCTACACCTTC. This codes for CASSSGTGRSNYGYTF.

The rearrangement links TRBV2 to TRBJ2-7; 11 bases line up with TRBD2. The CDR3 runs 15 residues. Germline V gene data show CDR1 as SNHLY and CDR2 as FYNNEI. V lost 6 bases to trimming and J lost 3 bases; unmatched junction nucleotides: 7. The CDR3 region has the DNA TGTGCCAGCAGCCGAGGGACTAGCGGAAGCTACGAGCAGTACTTC. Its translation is CASSRGTSGSYEQYF.

The CDR3 coding sequence is TGTGCCAGCAGTATTTTCGGAGACAGTTTCAATGAGCAGTTCTTC. Translated: CASSIFGDSFNEQFF. The chain has TRBV2 and TRBJ2-1; D might be TRBD1 (5 bases). Germline values: CDR1 SNHLY, CDR2 FYNNEI. Between the trimmed V and J ends, which lost 5 bases and 6 bases, there was a span of 17 bases. The CDR3 spans 15 residues.

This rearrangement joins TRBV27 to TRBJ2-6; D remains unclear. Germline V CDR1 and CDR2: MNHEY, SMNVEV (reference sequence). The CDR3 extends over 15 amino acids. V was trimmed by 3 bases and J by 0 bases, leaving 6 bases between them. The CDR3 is CASSFSPSGANVLTF. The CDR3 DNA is TGTGCCAGCAGTTTCAGTCCCTCTGGGGCCAACGTCCTGACTTTC.

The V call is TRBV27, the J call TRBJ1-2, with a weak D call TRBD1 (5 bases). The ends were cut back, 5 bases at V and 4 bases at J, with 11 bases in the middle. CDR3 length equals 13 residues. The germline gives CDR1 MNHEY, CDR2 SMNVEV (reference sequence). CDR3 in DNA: TGTGCCAGCAGTCCCAGGGCACCCTATGGCTACACCTTC. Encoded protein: CASSPRAPYGYTF.

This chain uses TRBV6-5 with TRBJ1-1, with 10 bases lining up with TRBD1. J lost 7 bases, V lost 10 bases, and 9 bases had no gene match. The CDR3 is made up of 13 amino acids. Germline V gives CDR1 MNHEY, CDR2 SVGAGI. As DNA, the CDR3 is TGTGCCACTGGACAGGGGGAAGTTATTGAAGCTTTCTTT. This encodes CATGQGEVIEAFF.

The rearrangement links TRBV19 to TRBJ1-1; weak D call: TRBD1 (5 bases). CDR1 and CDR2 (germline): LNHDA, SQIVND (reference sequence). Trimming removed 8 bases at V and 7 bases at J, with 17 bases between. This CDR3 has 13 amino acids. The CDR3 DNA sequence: TGTGCCAGTTCGACTCTACCGGGACGTGAAGCTTTCTTT. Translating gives CASSTLPGREAFF. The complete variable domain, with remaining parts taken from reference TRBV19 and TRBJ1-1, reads DGGITQSPKYLFRKEGQNVTLSCEQNLNHDAMYWYRQDPGQGLRLIYYSQIVNDFQKGDIAEGYSVSREKKESFPLTVTSAQKNPTAFYLCASSTLPGREAFFGQGTRLTVV.

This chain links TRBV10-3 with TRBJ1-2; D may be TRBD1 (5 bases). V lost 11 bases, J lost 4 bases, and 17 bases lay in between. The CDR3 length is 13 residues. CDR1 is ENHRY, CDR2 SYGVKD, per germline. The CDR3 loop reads CAGQGGSAYGYTF. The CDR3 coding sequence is TGTGCCGGGCAGGGTGGGAGCGCCTATGGCTACACCTTC.

The CDR3 DNA reads TGTGCCAGCAGTTTAGCGGACAGGGGCTCCTACGAGCAGTACTTC. Translated: CASSLADRGSYEQYF. The genes are TRBV27 and TRBJ2-7; 9 bases map to TRBD1. Germline lookup yields CDR1 MNHEY and CDR2 SMNVEV (reference sequence). V dropped 2 bases and J dropped 0; count of bases not matched to a gene: 2. The CDR3 is made up of 15 amino acids.

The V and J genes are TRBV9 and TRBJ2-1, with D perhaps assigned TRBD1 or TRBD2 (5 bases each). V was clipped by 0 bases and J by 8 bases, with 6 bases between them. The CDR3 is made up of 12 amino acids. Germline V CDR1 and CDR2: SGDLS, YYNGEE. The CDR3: CASSVGGYEQFF. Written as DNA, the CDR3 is TGTGCCAGCAGCGTAGGGGGGTATGAGCAGTTCTTC.

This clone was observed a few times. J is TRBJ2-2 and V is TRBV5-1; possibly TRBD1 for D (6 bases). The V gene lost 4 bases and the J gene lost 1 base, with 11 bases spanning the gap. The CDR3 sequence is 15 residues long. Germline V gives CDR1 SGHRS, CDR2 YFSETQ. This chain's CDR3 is CASSGTTGNTGELFF. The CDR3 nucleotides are TGCGCCAGCAGCGGAACGACAGGGAACACCGGGGAGCTGTTTTTT.

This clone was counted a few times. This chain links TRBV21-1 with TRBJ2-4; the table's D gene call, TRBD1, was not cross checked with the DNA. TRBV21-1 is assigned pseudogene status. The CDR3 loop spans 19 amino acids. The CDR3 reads CASSNFRDREKMAKNIQYF. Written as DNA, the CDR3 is TGTGCCAGCAGCAATTTTAGGGACAGGGAGAAGATGGCCAAAAACATTCAGTACTTC.

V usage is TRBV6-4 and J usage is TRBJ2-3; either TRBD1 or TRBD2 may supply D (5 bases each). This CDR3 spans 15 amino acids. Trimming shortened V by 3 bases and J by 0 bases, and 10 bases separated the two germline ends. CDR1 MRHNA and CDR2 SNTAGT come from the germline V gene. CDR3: CASSDWGRSTDTQYF. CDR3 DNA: TGTGCCAGCAGTGATTGGGGACGGAGCACAGATACGCAGTATTTT.

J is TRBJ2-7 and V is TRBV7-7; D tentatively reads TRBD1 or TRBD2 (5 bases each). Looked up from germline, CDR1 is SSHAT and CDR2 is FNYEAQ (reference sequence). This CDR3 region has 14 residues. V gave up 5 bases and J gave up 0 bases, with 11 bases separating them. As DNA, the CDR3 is TGTGCCAGCAGCGCCGGGACGGGCTCCTACGAGCAGTACTTC. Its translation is CASSAGTGSYEQYF. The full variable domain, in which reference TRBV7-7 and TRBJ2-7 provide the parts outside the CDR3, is GAGVSQSPRYKVTKRGQDVTLRCDPISSHATLYWYQQALGQGPEFLTYFNYEAQPDKSGLPSDRFSAERPEGSISTLTIQRTEQRDSAMYRCASSAGTGSYEQYFGPGTRLTVT.

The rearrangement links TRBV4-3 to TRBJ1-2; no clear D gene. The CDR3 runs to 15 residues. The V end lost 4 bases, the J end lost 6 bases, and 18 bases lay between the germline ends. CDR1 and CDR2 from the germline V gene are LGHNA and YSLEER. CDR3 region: CASSLKRSDANGYTF. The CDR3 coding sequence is TGCGCCAGCAGCCTTAAAAGGTCGGACGCCAATGGCTACACCTTC.

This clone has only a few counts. In DNA form, the CDR3 reads TGTGCCAGCAGACCCGCCCCCTCCTTAGACGAGACCCAGTACTTC. This encodes CASRPAPSLDETQYF. The chain is built from TRBV7-8 and TRBJ2-5; D not certain. The V gene's germline CDR1 is SGHVS and CDR2 FQNEAQ. V lost 6 bases to trimming and J lost 5 bases, with 19 bases between them. The length of the CDR3 is 15 residues.

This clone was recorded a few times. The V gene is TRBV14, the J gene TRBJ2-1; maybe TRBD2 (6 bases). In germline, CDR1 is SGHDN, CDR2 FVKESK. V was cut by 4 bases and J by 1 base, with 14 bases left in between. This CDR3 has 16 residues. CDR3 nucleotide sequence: TGTGCCAGCAGCCCCCTTGGCGGGGCATCCTACAATGAGCAGTTCTTC. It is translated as CASSPLGGASYNEQFF. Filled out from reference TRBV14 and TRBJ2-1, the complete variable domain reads EAGVTQFPSHSVIEKGQTVTLRCDPISGHDNLYWYRRVMGKEIKFLLHFVKESKQDESGMPNNRFLAERTGGTYSTLKVQPAELEDSGVYFCASSPLGGASYNEQFFGPGTRLTVL.